This T cell receptor beta chain was sequenced during a study of response to subunit inactivated influenza vaccine. Study results and caveats: That few new T cells are recruited by each seasonal influenza vaccination was the authors' suggestion.

At least ten counts were recorded for this clonotype. The antigen is not known. The germline V gene has CDR1 SGHRS and CDR2 YFSETQ. V lost 5 bases and J lost 0, with 11 bases in between. This CDR3 is 14 amino acids long. A single record per CDR3 protein comes from TCRdb applying MiXCR to the RT-PCR reads. This repertoire shows approximately 500,000 distinct CDR3 sequences, roughly 13% found once; its top ten account for around 14%. The source material was PBMCs from blood, sampled about 6 weeks after vaccination. This TCR was sampled from a man aged 50 to 59 who received an inactivated influenza vaccine. The chain couples TRBV5-1 to TRBJ1-2, with D perhaps matching TRBD1 (5 bases). The CDR3 spells CASRASGSNYGYTF. The DNA for the CDR3 is TGCGCCAGCAGAGCCTCAGGGTCTAACTATGGCTACACCTTC.